A single T cell receptor beta chain is shown here with its context. CDR1 and CDR2 (germline): KGHSH, LQKENI. This CDR3 is built from 15 residues. The V segment lost 3 bases and the J segment 5 bases; nucleotides outside the gene matches: 8. The data originate from a study of blood T cell repertoires in COVID-19. Study context: Sites across the United States, Italy and Spain contributed samples from acute and convalescent COVID-19. The cDNA or gDNA used as material had been derived from T cells, B-cell-depleted T cells, or PBMCs.

Authors' analysis steps: From reference gene primer amplification, estimates of nucleated cell counts were derived. TCRdb's table, derived via immunoSEQ multiplex PCR, lists solely in-frame clones and lacks some. D and trimming were read from the DNA, whereas the V and J calls and clone size are those reported in that table. The sample comprises around 160,000 clones, approximately 80% of which are singletons, and approximately 11% rests with the top ten. Donors of Cohort 3 who recovered were those that had two negative PCRs, clearance, or symptom resolution. The sequencing input was PBMCs or T cells enriched from blood (not recorded which). The sequence came from a man over 45 who had recovered from COVID-19. The chain uses TRBV18 and TRBJ2-7, with TRBD1 identical over 9 bases. The CDR3 loop reads CASSPLDRGFHEQYF. The DNA for the CDR3 is TGTGCCAGCTCACCGTTGGACAGGGGATTCCACGAGCAGTACTTC. The full variable domain, in which reference TRBV18 and TRBJ2-7 provide the parts outside the CDR3, is NAGVMQNPRHLVRRRGQEARLRCSPMKGHSHVYWYRQLPEEGLKFMVYLQKENIIDESGMPKERFSAEFPKEGPSILRIQQVVRGDSAAYFCASSPLDRGFHEQYFGPGTRLTVT.